This T cell receptor beta chain is from a study of T cell responses to AZD1222 COVID-19 vaccine. Study-wide findings and caveats: Spike as a whole was targeted by vaccine-associated CD4 TCRs, dominant at 160-218 and 743-854. Clonal diversity was possibly underestimated, and the donors were mostly white British, with more females. The study reported that nearly half of spike-specific TCRs target unmutated variant regions. Repertoires were sampled only after the peak T cell response.

Turning to this clone: Its specificity is not known.

Sequencing was performed with immunoSEQ multiplex PCR; in TCRdb, only in-frame clones are kept and a portion is missing. The sample includes approximately 71,000 clones, 88% of them seen just once. Unmatched junction bases numbered 7, after V lost 6 bases and J lost 1 base. Germline V gives CDR1 MNHEY, CDR2 SVGEGT. This CDR3 has 16 residues. V is TRBV6-2 or TRBV6-3 and J is TRBJ1-1, with TRBD1 matching over 11 bases. This clonotype originated in an adult in good health. Sequences were derived from peripheral blood, sampled on day 0 of AZD1222 vaccination. The CDR3 DNA reads as TGTGCCAGCAGCCACCGGGACAGGGGGGCGAACACTGAAGCTTTCTTT. Protein sequence: CASSHRDRGANTEAFF.